This T cell receptor beta chain was captured by sequencing in a study of identical twins. Each CDR3 protein is one row after TCRdb ran MiXCR on the 5' RACE reads. This table holds nearly 900,000 distinct CDR3 sequences, approximately 13% found once. There are a few counts of this clonotype. The CDR3 sequence is 16 residues long. Germline values: CDR1 DFQATT, CDR2 SNEGSKA (reference sequence). V lost 3 bases, J lost 0 bases, and 14 bases lay in between. The sample also formed part of further work on yellow fever vaccine responses in identical twins.

The sequenced sample was PBMCs. The sequence derives from a woman aged 18 to 35 in good health. The chain employs TRBV20-1 and TRBJ2-2, with no clear D. As DNA, the CDR3 is TGCAGTGCTAGTGTGGATTACGCTTCGAACACCGGGGAGCTGTTTTTT. Encoded protein: CSASVDYASNTGELFF.